This TCR beta chain is drawn from a study of cytomegalovirus exposure and HLA in healthy donors. PCR was performed using 60 Vbeta and 13 Jbeta primers. Profiling relied on immunoSEQ multiplex PCR, and the TCRdb table lists in-frame clones only, not all of them. The sample's table shows tens of thousands of clones. The germline gives CDR1 SNHLY, CDR2 FYNNEI. Losses at the gene ends were 4 bases for V and 4 bases for J; bases not matched to a gene: 6. This CDR3 contains 17 residues. Concerning this clone: Antigen: not known.

Study-wide points: A later analysis linked a missense DCLRE1C variant to TCR beta V- and J-gene trimming.

The chain recombines TRBV2 with TRBJ2-2, with 13 bases that match TRBD2. This sequence was found in a man over 45 in good health and CMV-seropositive. The sample was PBMCs. CDR3 amino acids: CASSGGLAGVSTGELFF. The CDR3 DNA is TGTGCCAGCAGTGGTGGACTAGCGGGAGTAAGCACCGGGGAGCTGTTTTTT.